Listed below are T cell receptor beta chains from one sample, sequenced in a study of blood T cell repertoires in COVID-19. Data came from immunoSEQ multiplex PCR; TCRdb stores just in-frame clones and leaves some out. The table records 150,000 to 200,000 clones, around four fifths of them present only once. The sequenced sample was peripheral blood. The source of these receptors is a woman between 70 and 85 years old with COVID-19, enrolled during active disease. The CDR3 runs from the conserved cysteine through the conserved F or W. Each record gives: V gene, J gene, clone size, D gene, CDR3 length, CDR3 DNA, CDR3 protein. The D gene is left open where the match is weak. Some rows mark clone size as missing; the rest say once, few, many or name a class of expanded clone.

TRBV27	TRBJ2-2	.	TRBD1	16	TGTGCCAGCAGTTTATGGACAGGGAGCGGCACCGGGGAGCTGTTTTTT	CASSLWTGSGTGELFF
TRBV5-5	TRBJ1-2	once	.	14	TGTGCCAGCAGCATAAGACAGGCCTTTGATGGCTACACCTTC	CASSIRQAFDGYTF
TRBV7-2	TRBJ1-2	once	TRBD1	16	TGTGCCAGCAGCTTAAGGGGACAGGGTGGACTCGATGGCTACACCTTC	CASSLRGQGGLDGYTF
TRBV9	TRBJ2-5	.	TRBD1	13	TGTGCCAGCAGCGTGAGGGGGCGAGAGACCCAGTACTTC	CASSVRGRETQYF
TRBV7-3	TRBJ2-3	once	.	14	TGTGCCAGCAGCTTAAGGCAGGGCACAGATACGCAGTATTTT	CASSLRQGTDTQYF
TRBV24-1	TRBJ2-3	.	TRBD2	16	TGTGCCACCAGTGACTCACTAGCGGGAGCTGAAGATACGCAGTATTTT	CATSDSLAGAEDTQYF
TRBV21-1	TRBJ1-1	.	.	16	TGTGCCAGCAGCTCCCGTACCGGGACAGGGATAACTGAAGCTTTCTTT	CASSSRTGTGITEAFF
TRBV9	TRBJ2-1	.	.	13	TGTGCCAGCAGCGCCCATCTAGCAAGTCCTTGGTTCTTC	CASSAHLASPWFF
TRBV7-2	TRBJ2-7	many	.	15	TGTGCCAGCAGCCATCCCACCAGGGAAGGCTACGAGCAGTACTTC	CASSHPTREGYEQYF
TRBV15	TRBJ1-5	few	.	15	TGTGCCGCCGGGCCAGTGGGGGGGGGCAATCAGCCCCAGCATTTT	CAAGPVGGGNQPQHF
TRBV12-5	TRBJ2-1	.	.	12	TGTGCTAGTGGTTTGGTAATCGGTGAGCAGTTCTTC	CASGLVIGEQFF
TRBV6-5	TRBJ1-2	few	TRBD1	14	TGTGCCAGCAAAAAGGGACAGCAAAACTATGGCTACACCTTC	CASKKGQQNYGYTF
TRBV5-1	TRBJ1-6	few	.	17	TGCGCCAGCAGCTTGGAGGGCCCAGGGCGTCCTAATTCACCCCTCCACTTT	CASSLEGPGRPNSPLHF
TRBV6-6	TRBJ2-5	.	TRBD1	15	TGTGCCAGCAGTCCCTTAGGACAGGGCGAAGAGACCCAGTACTTC	CASSPLGQGEETQYF
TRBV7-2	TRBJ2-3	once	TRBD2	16	TGTGCCAGCAGCTTAAAACTAGCGGGTTTCACAGATACGCAGTATTTT	CASSLKLAGFTDTQYF
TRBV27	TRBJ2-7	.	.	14	TGTGCCAGCAGTTTAGGCGGGACAGTCTACGAGCAGTACTTC	CASSLGGTVYEQYF
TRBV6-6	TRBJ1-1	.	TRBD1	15	TGTGCCAGCAGTTACTGGACAGGAAGGGACACTGAAGCTTTCTTT	CASSYWTGRDTEAFF
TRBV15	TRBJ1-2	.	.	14	TGTGCCACCAGCAGAGGGCAGGGGAACTATGGCTACACCTTC	CATSRGQGNYGYTF
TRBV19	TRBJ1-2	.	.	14	TGTGCCAGTAGTATACAAAGAGCTAACTATGGCTACACCTTC	CASSIQRANYGYTF
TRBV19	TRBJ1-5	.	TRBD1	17	TGTGCCAGTAGTAAAGGGACAGGAGACTATAGCAATCAGCCCCAGCATTTT	CASSKGTGDYSNQPQHF
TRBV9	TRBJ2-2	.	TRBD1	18	TGTGCCAGCAGCACTCGGACAGGGGAATCTTTGGTGACCGGGGAGCTGTTTTTT	CASSTRTGESLVTGELFF
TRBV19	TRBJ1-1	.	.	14	TGTGCCAGTAGTCCCTACAGGGAGCTGGCTGAAGCTTTCTTT	CASSPYRELAEAFF
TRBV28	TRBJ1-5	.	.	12	TGTGCCAGCAGTCAAGCCGGGAGGCCCCAGCATTTT	CASSQAGRPQHF
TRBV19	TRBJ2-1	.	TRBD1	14	TGTGCCAGTACCTCGGGACAGGGGTCGAGTGAGCAGTTCTTC	CASTSGQGSSEQFF
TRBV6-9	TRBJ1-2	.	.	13	TGTGCCAGCAACCTTCCCCCAGGATTTGGCTACACCTTC	CASNLPPGFGYTF
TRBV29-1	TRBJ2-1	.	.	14	TGCAGCGCTAGGGGTGATTTCTCCTACAATGAGCAGTTCTTC	CSARGDFSYNEQFF
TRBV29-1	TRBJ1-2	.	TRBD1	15	TGCAGCGTTGATAAAGTTTGGGACAGGGACTATGGCTACACCTTC	CSVDKVWDRDYGYTF
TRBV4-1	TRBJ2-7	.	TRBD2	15	TGCGCCAGCAGCCAAGGACTTGGCGGGAGGGGGGAGCAGTACTTC	CASSQGLGGRGEQYF
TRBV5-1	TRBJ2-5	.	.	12	TGCGCCAGCAGCTTCCCCCAGGAGACCCAGTACTTC	CASSFPQETQYF
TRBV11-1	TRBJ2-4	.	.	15	TGTGCCAGCAGCACTCGGACAATTGGCAAAAACATTCAGTACTTC	CASSTRTIGKNIQYF
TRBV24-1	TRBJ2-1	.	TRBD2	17	TGTGCCACCAGTGATACTAGCGGGGGGGCGGGTCGAGGTGAGCAGTTCTTC	CATSDTSGGAGRGEQFF
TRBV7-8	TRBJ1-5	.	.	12	TGTGCCAGCAGCTTAGACTATCAGCCCCAGCATTTT	CASSLDYQPQHF
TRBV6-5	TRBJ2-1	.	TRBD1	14	TGTGCCAGCAGGAGGACAGGGGCCTACAATGAGCAGTTCTTC	CASRRTGAYNEQFF
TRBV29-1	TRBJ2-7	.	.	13	TGCAGCGTTGCGGGACAACTGGCCTACGAGCAGTACTTC	CSVAGQLAYEQYF
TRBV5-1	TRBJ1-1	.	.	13	TGCGCCAGCTCGAACGGGGGGAACACTGAAGCTTTCTTT	CASSNGGNTEAFF
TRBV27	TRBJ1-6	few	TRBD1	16	TGTGCCAGCAGAGCCGGGACAGGGACCGGTCTGTGGTCCCTCCACTTT	CASRAGTGTGLWSLHF
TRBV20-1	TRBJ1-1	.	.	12	TGCAGTGCTAGTCCTACGAGTACTGAAGCTTTCTTT	CSASPTSTEAFF
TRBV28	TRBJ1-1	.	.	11	TGTGCCAGCAGGCTTCAGCGACAAGCTTTCTTT	CASRLQRQAFF
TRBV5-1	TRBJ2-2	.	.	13	TGCGCCAGCAGCGTTACAGAGACCGGGGAGCTGTTTTTT	CASSVTETGELFF
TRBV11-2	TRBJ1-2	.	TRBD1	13	TGTGCCAGCAGCCCCTCGACAGGGTCGGGCTACACCTTC	CASSPSTGSGYTF
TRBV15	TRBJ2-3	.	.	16	TGTGCCACCAGCAGAGATATGGGACGGGGAGGAGATACGCAGTATTTT	CATSRDMGRGGDTQYF
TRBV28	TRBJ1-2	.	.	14	TGTGCCAGCAGCCTTTCCCGGGTTAACTATGGCTACACCTTC	CASSLSRVNYGYTF